The 28 T cell receptor beta chains listed next were all sequenced from one sample in a study of blood T cells in healthy people across ages. Combining a sample-barcoded 5' primer with a J-beta primer mix, a second PCR ran for 7 to 11 cycles. One entry per CDR3 protein, called by TCRdb with MiXCR from the 5' RACE reads. There are approximately 940,000 distinct CDR3 sequences in the sample; roughly 50% occur only once, and 13% lies in the top ten. The sequenced material came from blood. The receptors were gathered from a man aged 30-40 years in good health.

A remark on this clonotype: The germline gene is not matched at one end of the junction; a read error may be the cause. The rearrangement joins TRBV7-2 to TRBJ2-1; no reliable D call. CDR1 and CDR2 (germline): SGHTA, FQGNSA. This CDR3 is built from 14 residues. CDR3 in amino acids: CASSLSPSDNEQFF. The CDR3 bases are TGTGCCAGCAGCTTATCTCCCTCCGACAATGAGCAGTTCTTC.

The chain recombines TRBV5-6 with TRBJ2-3; D remains unclear. Trimming left V 4 bases short and J 3 bases short, with 9 bases between. CDR3 length: 13 amino acids. Germline CDR1 reads SGHDT; CDR2 reads YYEEEE. This chain's CDR3 is CASSRMGTDTQYF. CDR3 sequence (DNA): TGTGCCAGCAGCCGGATGGGGACAGATACGCAGTATTTT.

Written as DNA, the CDR3 is TGTGCCGGCCTGAGGAAGAAGCCCGATACGCAGTATTTT. Its protein is CAGLRKKPDTQYF. V gene TRBV6-1 combines with J gene TRBJ2-3; no firm D call. The CDR3 loop spans 13 amino acids. From germline, CDR1 is MNHNS and CDR2 SASEGT. The V gene lost 11 bases and the J gene lost 6 bases, with 18 bases spanning the gap.

In the case of this clonotype: One junction end does not reproduce the germline sequence, and a read error may be involved. The chain links TRBV5-6 to TRBJ2-4; no firm D call. The DNA end lines up better with TRBJ2-5; the J call may be wrong. The germline CDR1 and CDR2 sequences are SGHDT and YYEEEE. The CDR3 is 14 residues long. The CDR3 loop reads CTSSLVLESETQYF. CDR3 DNA sequence: TGTACCAGCAGCTTGGTGTTGGAGTCAGAGACCCAGTACTTC.

The V gene is TRBV7-9, the J gene TRBJ2-5, with a possible D match to TRBD2 (6 bases). Germline V lookup: CDR1 SEHNR, CDR2 FQNEAQ (reference sequence). Trimming took 1 base from V and 11 from J, leaving 20 bases between them. This CDR3 contains 15 residues. CDR3 amino acids: CASSLVGLATGEQYF. The CDR3 DNA sequence: TGTGCCAGCAGCTTAGTCGGGTTGGCCACGGGGGAGCAGTACTTC.

This clonotype was counted once. At one end, the junction sequence differs from germline, possibly due to a read error. The J gene is TRBJ1-6, the V gene TRBV12-3 or TRBV12-4; TRBD1 matches at 9 bases. The CDR3 runs to 13 residues. CDR3 sequence: CASSRDRDSPPHF. In DNA, the CDR3 is TGTGCCAGCAGTAGGGACAGGGACTCACCCCCCCACTTT.

The chain combines TRBV20-1 with TRBJ2-1; the D is unclear. The DNA end is a closer match to TRBJ2-7, so the J assignment may be wrong. The germline CDR1 and CDR2 sequences are DFQATT and SNEGSKA (reference sequence). The CDR3 covers 15 residues. The DNA for the CDR3 is TGCAGTGCTTCCCCCGACTTCATCTCCTACAATGAGCAGTACTTC. It encodes CSASPDFISYNEQYF.

J is TRBJ2-5 and V is TRBV5-1, with 8 nucleotides matching TRBD2. V was clipped by 4 bases and J by 2 bases; unmatched bases: 10. This CDR3 region has 16 residues. Germline V gene lookup returns CDR1 SGHRS and CDR2 YFSETQ. CDR3 amino acids: CASSPGLAGRQETQYF. Here the CDR3 DNA reads TGCGCCAGCAGCCCCGGACTAGCAGGGCGTCAAGAGACCCAGTACTTC.

The chain uses TRBV4-1 and TRBJ2-5, with a weak D call TRBD1 (6 bases). The J call may be wrong; the DNA end is better matched by TRBJ2-7. The CDR3 contains 14 residues. Germline V gene sequence: CDR1 MGHRA, CDR2 YSYEKL. The CDR3 nucleotides read TGCGCCAGCAGCCAAGAAGGGACAATTTACGAGCAGTACTTC. Translation: CASSQEGTIYEQYF.

V and J are TRBV7-7 and TRBJ2-3; the match to TRBD2 covers 8 bases. V lost 5 bases to trimming and J lost 6 bases; unmatched junction nucleotides: 10. CDR1 and CDR2 (germline): SSHAT, FNYEAQ (reference sequence). The CDR3 has 15 amino acids. CDR3 residues: CASSRNPTSVDTQYF. The DNA for the CDR3 is TGTGCCAGCAGCCGCAACCCGACTAGCGTGGATACGCAGTATTTT.

This clonotype was counted a few times. The rearrangement joins TRBV11-2 to TRBJ2-1; D not certain. The CDR3 totals 13 residues. V was cut by 0 bases and J by 13 bases, with 13 bases left in between. Looked up from germline, CDR1 is SGHAT and CDR2 is FQNNGV. Written as DNA, the CDR3 is TGTGCCAGCAGCTTAGAGGCACAGTCGACTCAGTTCTTC. Encoded protein: CASSLEAQSTQFF.

A word on this clonotype: A much larger clone differs from this one at a single base, so this may be a read error. The chain uses TRBV12-3 or TRBV12-4 and TRBJ2-5; tentatively, D is TRBD1 (5 bases). The CDR3 is made up of 14 amino acids. The CDR3 coding sequence is TGTGCCAACAGTGTACCGGACACCCAAGAGACCCAGTACTTC. Translation gives CANSVPDTQETQYF.

The rearrangement links TRBV25-1 to TRBJ2-7; D call uncertain. With the DNA end fitting TRBJ2-5 better, the J assignment may be wrong. This CDR3 spans 12 amino acids. CDR1 MGHDK and CDR2 SYGVNS come from the germline V gene. CDR3 loop: CASSGPGETQYF. As DNA, the CDR3 is TGTGCCAGCAGTGGCCCTGGAGAGACCCAGTACTTC.

This clonotype was seen a handful of times. The CDR3 loop is CASSGTGEHGYGYTF. The CDR3 DNA reads as TGTGCCAGCAGTGGGACAGGGGAACACGGCTATGGCTACACCTTC. The chain recombines TRBV6-5 with TRBJ1-2, with 10 bases aligning to TRBD1. Trimming at V came to 5 bases and at J to 4 bases, leaving 7 bases not matched to a gene. CDR1 is MNHEY, CDR2 SVGAGI, per germline. The CDR3 totals 15 residues.

The chain is built from TRBV6-1 and TRBJ1-4; perhaps TRBD1 as D (5 bases). V lost 4 bases, J lost 4 bases, and 16 bases lay in between. The CDR3 is made up of 16 amino acids. Germline V lookup: CDR1 MNHNS, CDR2 SASEGT. The CDR3 region has the DNA TGTGCCAGCAGTGCTTCGGGACGGAACCTTAATGAAAAACTGTTTTTT. This gives the protein CASSASGRNLNEKLFF.

Note on this clonotype: An end of the junction does not agree with germline; a read error may underlie this. V gene TRBV4-3 combines with J gene TRBJ2-5; TRBD1 might be the D (5 bases). Germline CDR1 reads LGHNA; CDR2 reads YSLEER. CDR3 size: 14 residues. The CDR3 protein is CASSQEWGQEIQYF. The CDR3 nucleotides are TGCGCCAGCAGCCAAGAATGGGGCCAAGAGATCCAGTACTTC.

The rearrangement joins TRBV4-1 to TRBJ2-7; the D is unclear. The CDR3 extends over 15 amino acids. The germline gives CDR1 MGHRA, CDR2 YSYEKL. Trimming pared 4 bases from V and 2 bases from J, leaving 15 bases between. This CDR3 reads CASSLYSTSPYEQYF. DNA for the CDR3: TGCGCCAGCAGCCTGTACTCGACAAGTCCCTACGAGCAGTACTTC.

On this clonotype: At one of its ends the junction is not consistent with the germline gene, which may arise from a read error. The chain links TRBV6-5 to TRBJ2-6, with 7 bases matching TRBD1. CDR1 and CDR2 (germline): MNHEY, SVGAGI. The CDR3 is 17 amino acids. Here the CDR3 DNA reads TGTGCCAGCAGTCACCGAGTGACAGGGTCTGGGGCCAACGTCCCGACTTTC. Protein: CASSHRVTGSGANVPTF.

J is TRBJ1-3 and V is TRBV7-2; unclear D gene. Germline CDR1 and CDR2: SGHTA and FQGNSA. CDR3 size: 12 residues. Trimming took 2 bases from V and 5 from J, leaving 4 bases between them. CDR3 in DNA: TGTGCCAGCAGCTTAAGCCGAAACACCATATATTTT. Its protein product is CASSLSRNTIYF.

In its sample, this clonotype was seen a few times. The chain couples TRBV11-2 to TRBJ1-2; D is possibly TRBD1 (6 bases). V was shortened by 4 bases and J by 8 bases, with 23 bases between the two germline ends. There are 16 residues in the CDR3. Germline V gene sequence: CDR1 SGHAT, CDR2 FQNNGV. Written as DNA, the CDR3 is TGTGCCAGCAGCTGGGAGGGGGGGAAAGACTCTAGAGGCTACACCTTC. It translates to CASSWEGGKDSRGYTF.

The gene calls are TRBV9 and TRBJ2-7; 10 positions match TRBD2. Trimming at V came to 3 bases and at J to 7 bases, leaving 10 bases not matched to a gene. The length of the CDR3 is 15 residues. Per the germline V gene, CDR1 is SGDLS and CDR2 is YYNGEE. Here the CDR3 reads CASSASGGPPSEQYF. CDR3 DNA: TGTGCCAGCAGCGCTAGCGGGGGCCCTCCTAGTGAGCAGTACTTC.

J is TRBJ2-3 and V is TRBV4-2; possible D gene TRBD2, 7 bases. The germline gives CDR1 LGHNA, CDR2 YNFKEQ. This CDR3 is built from 16 residues. V lost 4 bases and J 1 base, leaving 15 bases between the germline ends. DNA of the CDR3: TGTGCCAGCAGCCTAGGGGGGGGGGACCGCACAGATACGCAGTATTTT. Translating it yields CASSLGGGDRTDTQYF.

There are many counts of this clonotype. The V and J genes are TRBV27 and TRBJ2-3; tentatively, D is TRBD2 (7 bases). There are 16 residues in the CDR3. V lost 10 bases and J lost 1, with 21 bases in between. CDR1 and CDR2 from the germline V gene are MNHEY and SMNVEV (reference sequence). As DNA, the CDR3 is TGTGCCACCCTCCCGGGGGGAAGGGGGGGCACAGATACGCAGTATTTT. It specifies CATLPGGRGGTDTQYF.

The V and J genes are TRBV9 and TRBJ2-1, with TRBD2 matching over 8 bases. This CDR3 has 13 amino acids. After removal of 3 bases from V and 10 bases from J, the junction contained 6 bases not matched to a gene. CDR1 and CDR2 from the germline V gene are SGDLS and YYNGEE. DNA for the CDR3: TGTGCCAGCAGCGCGACTAGCGTCTACGAGCAGTTCTTC. It yields the protein CASSATSVYEQFF. The whole variable domain, remainder taken from reference TRBV9 and TRBJ2-1, is DSGVTQTPKHLITATGQRVTLRCSPRSGDLSVYWYQQSLDQGLQFLIQYYNGEERAKGNILERFSAQQFPDLHSELNLSSLELGDSALYFCASSATSVYEQFFGPGTRLTVL.

J is TRBJ1-2 and V is TRBV29-1; D not certain. The CDR3 is made up of 9 amino acids. Per the germline V gene, CDR1 is SQVTM and CDR2 is ANQGSEA. Trimming removed 5 bases from V and 8 bases from J, with 6 bases in between. CDR3 coding DNA: TGCAGCGTTTCGGAGGGCTACACCTTC. Translating it yields CSVSEGYTF.

The genes are TRBV7-2 and TRBJ2-1, with D possibly TRBD1 on 6 matching bases. V dropped 5 bases and J dropped 2 bases, with 19 bases sitting between them. Germline V gene data show CDR1 as SGHTA and CDR2 as FQGNSA. This CDR3 contains 17 residues. In nucleotides, the CDR3 is TGTGCCAGCAGCCAGGGGCGCGCACAAACCGCCTACAATGAGCAGTTCTTC. This codes for CASSQGRAQTAYNEQFF. The full variable domain, completed using reference TRBV7-2 and TRBJ2-1, is GAGVSQSPSNKVTEKGKDVELRCDPISGHTALYWYRQSLGQGLEFLIYFQGNSAPDKSGLPSDRFSAERTGGSVSTLTIQRTQQEDSAVYLCASSQGRAQTAYNEQFFGPGTRLTVL.

The chain uses TRBV7-9 and TRBJ1-2, with TRBD1 matching 7 bases. V dropped 2 bases and J dropped 0; count of bases not matched to a gene: 12. This CDR3 is 18 amino acids long. Germline CDR1 and CDR2: SEHNR and FQNEAQ (reference sequence). This CDR3 is CASSLREGQRKANYGYTF. In DNA form, the CDR3 reads TGTGCCAGCAGCTTAAGGGAGGGACAGAGGAAAGCTAACTATGGCTACACCTTC.

This clonotype occurred many times. The rearrangement uses TRBV9 and TRBJ2-5, with 7 nucleotides matching TRBD1. With the DNA end fitting TRBJ2-7 better, the J assignment may be wrong. Germline V lookup: CDR1 SGDLS, CDR2 YYNGEE. This CDR3 is 13 amino acids long. The CDR3 loop reads CASSGTGEYEQYF. The CDR3 bases are TGTGCCAGCAGCGGCACAGGGGAATACGAGCAGTACTTC.